The clone carrying this T cell receptor beta chain has more than one count but fewer than ten. Its target is unknown. TCRdb re-called the RACE reads with MiXCR, one entry per CDR3 protein. Seen here are more than 65,000 distinct CDR3 sequences, 10% observed once, and the top ten hold 1.4%. These data originate in a study of human T cells and chemical hapten exposure. General study results and limits: Counts of TCRs expanded at PT1 correlated positively with patch test score.

Time point noted: patch test 1, 2 weeks after DPC sensitization. Treatment here: therapeutic diphenylcyclopropenone sensitization with weekly scalp DPC. The V gene lost 4 bases and the J gene lost 1 base, with 20 bases spanning the gap. This CDR3 has 17 amino acids. CDR1 is LGHDT, CDR2 YNNKEL, per germline (reference sequence). This chain joins TRBV3-1 and TRBJ2-7; D possibly corresponds to TRBD2 (6 bases). The sample here was whole blood, taken in connection with sensitization to the hapten diphenylcyclopropenone (DPC). This TCR was recovered from a woman between 45 and 65 years old with alopecia areata. Some clones in this sample may be carry-over from other donors' samples. CDR3 sequence: CASSPDILRAGSYEQYF. Written as DNA, the CDR3 is TGTGCCAGCAGCCCAGACATCCTCCGGGCGGGATCCTACGAGCAGTACTTC.